Here is one T cell receptor beta chain with its context. Authors' analysis steps: Quantification of nucleated cells was approximated via reference gene primer amplification. Data came from immunoSEQ multiplex PCR; TCRdb stores just in-frame clones and leaves some out. V and J calls plus clone size are reproduced from that table; the DNA served to infer D and trimming. The repertoire consists of about 480,000 clones, with more than 70% occurring once and the leading ten covering over 10%. The data derive from a study of blood T cell repertoires in COVID-19. Study context: The United States, Italy and Spain were the sources of the acute and convalescent COVID-19 samples. PBMCs, B-cell-depleted T cells, or T cells were the source of the cDNA or gDNA that made up the material.

Seattle enrolled patients during active infection and tracked them longitudinally. This CDR3 region has 11 residues. The germline V and J ends were trimmed by 6 bases and 9 bases, with 9 bases remaining between them. Per germline, CDR1 MGHRA and CDR2 YSYEKL. The chain carries TRBV4-1 and TRBJ2-1; the D gene is possibly TRBD1 (6 bases). The specimen was peripheral blood. The source is a woman aged 50 to 60 with COVID-19, enrolled during active disease. CDR3 in DNA: TGCGCCAGCAGAGGGGGAATTGAGCAGTTCTTC. It encodes CASRGGIEQFF.